The 14 T cell receptor beta chains below all came from one sample that was sequenced in a study of cytomegalovirus exposure and HLA in healthy donors. PCR primers comprised 60 Vbeta and 13 Jbeta primers. Generated by immunoSEQ multiplex PCR, the TCRdb table keeps only in-frame clones and is missing some. The repertoire holds 180,000 or so clones, with 75% to 80% as singletons. Sequencing was performed on PBMCs. The receptors derive from a man over 45 in good health and CMV-seropositive.

The CDR3 nucleotides are TGTGCCAGCAGCCCTACAGGGGGCTCAGGGCAGCCCCAGCATTTT. Translation: CASSPTGGSGQPQHF. The rearrangement links TRBV6-5 to TRBJ1-5, with TRBD1 matching over 9 bases. In germline, CDR1 is MNHEY, CDR2 SVGAGI. Germline trimming cut 6 bases from V and 7 bases from J; bases unmatched to any gene: 10. The length of the CDR3 is 15 residues.

The CDR3 reads CASRESGLVDEQFF. The CDR3 DNA follows: TGTGCCAGCAGGGAATCAGGGTTAGTAGATGAGCAGTTCTTC. V gene TRBV28 combines with J gene TRBJ2-1; a weak D match, TRBD1 (5 bases). V was shortened by 6 bases and J by 8 bases, with 17 bases between the two germline ends. CDR3 length: 14 residues. Germline lookup yields CDR1 MDHEN and CDR2 SYDVKM. Together with reference TRBV28 and TRBJ2-1, the CDR3 gives the full variable domain: DVKVTQSSRYLVKRTGEKVFLECVQDMDHENMFWYRQDPGLGLRLIYFSYDVKMKEKGDIPEGYSVSREKKERFSLILESASTNQTSMYLCASRESGLVDEQFFGPGTRLTVL.

This clone was picked up a small number of times. V usage is TRBV7-7 and J usage is TRBJ2-3; 11 nucleotides agree with TRBD2. The CDR3 covers 15 residues. Germline-derived CDR1 and CDR2 are SSHAT and FNYEAQ (reference sequence). The ends lost 5 bases at V and 1 base at J; junction bases unmatched: 2. Here the CDR3 reads CASSPLAGGTDTQYF. For the CDR3, the DNA is TGTGCCAGCAGCCCACTAGCGGGGGGCACAGATACGCAGTATTTT. Supplemented by reference TRBV7-7 and TRBJ2-3, the full variable domain reads GAGVSQSPRYKVTKRGQDVTLRCDPISSHATLYWYQQALGQGPEFLTYFNYEAQPDKSGLPSDRFSAERPEGSISTLTIQRTEQRDSAMYRCASSPLAGGTDTQYFGPGTRLTVL.

The chain carries TRBV29-1 and TRBJ2-5; the match to TRBD2 covers 9 bases. This CDR3 is 16 amino acids long. Germline CDR1 and CDR2: SQVTM and ANQGSEA. V gave up 7 bases and J gave up 4 bases; unmatched junction bases: 16. CDR3 amino acids: CSALGLATSRGETQYF. The DNA for the CDR3 is TGCAGCGCCCTAGGACTAGCGACTTCGAGAGGAGAGACCCAGTACTTC.

In DNA, the CDR3 is TGCGCCAGCAGCCAAGAAACGGGATCGGGAAACACCATATATTTT. Encoded protein: CASSQETGSGNTIYF. The V and J genes are TRBV4-3 and TRBJ1-3; D is unresolved. V lost 0 bases and J lost 4, with 10 bases in between. From germline, CDR1 is LGHNA and CDR2 YSLEER. The CDR3 consists of 15 residues.

The sample holds a few counts of this clone. This chain uses TRBV6-1 with TRBJ2-6, with D perhaps TRBD2 (5 bases). The CDR3 is 15 residues long. V shed 7 bases and J shed 2 bases, with 12 bases lying between them. Looked up from germline, CDR1 is MNHNS and CDR2 is SASEGT. The chain's CDR3 is CASTAGTAGANVLTF. The CDR3 nucleotides read TGTGCCAGCACCGCGGGTACGGCTGGGGCCAACGTCCTGACTTTC.

CDR3 sequence (DNA): TGTGCCAGCAGCTTAGAAGGCGGGGACTACGAGCAGTACGTC. Protein: CASSLEGGDYEQYV. The J gene is TRBJ2-7, the V gene TRBV13, with a weak D call TRBD2 (6 bases). The CDR3 length is 14 residues. Trimming left V 1 base short and J 3 bases short, with 10 bases between. Germline-derived CDR1 and CDR2 are PRHDT and FYEKMQ (reference sequence).

This chain joins TRBV28 and TRBJ1-1; 7 nucleotides agree with TRBD1. The trim removed 4 bases at V and 0 bases at J, leaving 11 bases unmatched. The CDR3 length is 17 residues. CDR1 MDHEN and CDR2 SYDVKM come from the germline V gene. CDR3 bases: TGTGCCAGCAGTTCAATCGGGACAGCGCCTATGAACACTGAAGCTTTCTTT. This sequence encodes CASSSIGTAPMNTEAFF.

The chain combines TRBV28 with TRBJ1-2; D is uncertain. CDR3 length: 12 amino acids. V was trimmed by 3 bases and J by 4 bases, leaving 6 bases between them. Germline lookup yields CDR1 MDHEN and CDR2 SYDVKM. CDR3 region: CASSFSSYGYTF. In DNA, the CDR3 is TGTGCCAGCAGTTTCTCCTCCTATGGCTACACCTTC.

The chain couples TRBV12-5 to TRBJ2-1, with 12 bases lining up with TRBD1. V trimming: 4 bases; J trimming: 5 bases; junction bases outside the gene matches: 6. Germline lookup yields CDR1 LGHNT and CDR2 FRNRAP. The CDR3 consists of 16 residues. The CDR3 reads CASGSPGTGGHNEQFF. The CDR3 DNA reads as TGTGCTAGTGGTTCTCCCGGGACAGGGGGCCACAATGAGCAGTTCTTC.

The chain links TRBV15 to TRBJ1-5; no clear D gene. V was clipped by 2 bases and J by 7 bases, with 18 bases between them. Per the germline V gene, CDR1 is LNHNV and CDR2 is YYDKDF (reference sequence). The CDR3 has 16 residues. The CDR3 coding sequence is TGTGCCACCAGCAGATTACGACGGGAAAACGGGCAGCCCCAGCATTTT. Protein sequence: CATSRLRRENGQPQHF.

CDR3 loop: CASSQGSRGFSFSSSYEQYF. The DNA of the CDR3 is TGTGCCAGCAGCCAAGGAAGTAGGGGCTTTTCTTTCTCCTCCTCCTACGAGCAGTACTTC. The V call is TRBV14, the J call TRBJ2-7, with D perhaps TRBD1 (5 bases). From germline, CDR1 is SGHDN and CDR2 FVKESK. The length of the CDR3 is 20 residues. V was cut by 1 base and J by 0 bases, with 25 bases left in between.

The chain is built from TRBV29-1 and TRBJ1-4, with TRBD1 identical over 8 bases. The CDR3 covers 15 residues. V dropped 0 bases and J dropped 6; count of bases not matched to a gene: 6. Looked up from germline, CDR1 is SQVTM and CDR2 is ANQGSEA. The CDR3 loop reads CSVEDRGRGHEKLFF. In DNA form, the CDR3 reads TGCAGCGTTGAAGACCGTGGCAGGGGGCATGAAAAACTGTTTTTT.

This CDR3 is CASSWLRTGANYGYTF. CDR3 DNA sequence: TGTGCCAGCAGTTGGCTTCGGACAGGGGCTAACTATGGCTACACCTTC. The chain employs TRBV6-5 and TRBJ1-2; 9 bases agree with TRBD1. Germline assignment: CDR1 MNHEY and CDR2 SVGAGI. This CDR3 region has 16 residues. V lost 4 bases and J lost 0; bases outside the gene matches: 6.